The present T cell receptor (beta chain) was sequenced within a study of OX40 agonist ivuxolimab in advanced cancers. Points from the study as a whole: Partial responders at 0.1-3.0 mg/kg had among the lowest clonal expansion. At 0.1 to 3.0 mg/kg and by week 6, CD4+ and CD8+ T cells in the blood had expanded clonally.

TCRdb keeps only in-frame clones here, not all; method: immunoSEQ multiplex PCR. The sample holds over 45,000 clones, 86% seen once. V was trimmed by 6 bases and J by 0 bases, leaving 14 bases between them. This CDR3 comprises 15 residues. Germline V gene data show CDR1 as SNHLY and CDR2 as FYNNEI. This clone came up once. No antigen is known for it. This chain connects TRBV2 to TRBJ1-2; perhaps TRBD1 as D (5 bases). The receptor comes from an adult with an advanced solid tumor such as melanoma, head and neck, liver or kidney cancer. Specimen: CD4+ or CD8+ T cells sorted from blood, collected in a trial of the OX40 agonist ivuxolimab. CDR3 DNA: TGTGCCAGCAGAGACCAACAGACAGCTAACTATGGCTACACCTTC. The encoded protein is CASRDQQTANYGYTF.